This TCR beta chain was sequenced for a study of neurological immune-mediated disorders. Study results and limitations: Phylogenetic grouping assigned the repertoires of 18 of 34 multiple sclerosis patients to a single related-CDR3 cluster, which may represent a signature.

The cDNA came from 5'RACE with 10-nucleotide random UMIs. Each sequencing run yielded over 200 million TCR-beta sequences from 15-18 subjects. In TCRdb, the 5' RACE reads were re-called with MiXCR into one record per CDR3 protein. The data show 45,000 to 55,000 distinct CDR3 sequences, with 4.5% to 7% seen just once and approximately 1.5% held by the top ten. In its sample, this clonotype was seen many times. Its antigen is not identified. CD4+ or CD8+ T cells, over 800,000 per library, were used for sorted libraries. The V gene's germline CDR1 is DFQATT and CDR2 SNEGSKA (reference sequence). Trimming took off 4 bases at V and 4 bases at J, with 16 bases between the two ends. CDR3 length: 14 residues.

The rearrangement links TRBV20-1 to TRBJ1-2; D is possibly TRBD1 (6 bases). The sample comprised CD4+ T cells from blood. The source of this sequence is a woman between 18 and 30 years old with multiple sclerosis. Here the CDR3 DNA reads TGCAGTGCTATTACAGGGCTCGGTGGCTATGGCTACACCTTC. Protein product: CSAITGLGGYGYTF.